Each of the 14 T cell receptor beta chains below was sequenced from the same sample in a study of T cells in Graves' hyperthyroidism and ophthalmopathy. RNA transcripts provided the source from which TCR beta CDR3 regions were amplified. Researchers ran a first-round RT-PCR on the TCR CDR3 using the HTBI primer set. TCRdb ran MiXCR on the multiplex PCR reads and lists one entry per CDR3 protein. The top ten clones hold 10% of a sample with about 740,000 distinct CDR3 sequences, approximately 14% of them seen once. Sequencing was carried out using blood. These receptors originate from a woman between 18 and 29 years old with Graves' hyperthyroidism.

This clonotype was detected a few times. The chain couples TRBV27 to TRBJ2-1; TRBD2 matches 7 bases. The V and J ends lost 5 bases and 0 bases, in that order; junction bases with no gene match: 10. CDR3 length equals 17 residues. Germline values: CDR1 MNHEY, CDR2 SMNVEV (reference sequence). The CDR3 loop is CASSPRPTSASYNEQFF. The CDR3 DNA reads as TGTGCCAGCAGTCCCCGACCCACTAGCGCCTCCTACAATGAGCAGTTCTTC.

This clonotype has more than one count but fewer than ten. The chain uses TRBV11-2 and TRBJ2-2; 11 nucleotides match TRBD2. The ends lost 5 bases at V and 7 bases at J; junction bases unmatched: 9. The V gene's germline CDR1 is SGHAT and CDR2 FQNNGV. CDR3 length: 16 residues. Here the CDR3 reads CASSKISGRASGELFF. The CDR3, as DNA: TGTGCCAGCAGCAAGATTAGCGGGAGGGCCAGCGGGGAGCTGTTTTTT. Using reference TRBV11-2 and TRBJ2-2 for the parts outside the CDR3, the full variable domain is EAGVAQSPRYKIIEKRQSVAFWCNPISGHATLYWYQQILGQGPKLLIQFQNNGVVDDSQLPKDRFSAERLKGVDSTLKIQPAKLEDSAVYLCASSKISGRASGELFFGEGSRLTVL.

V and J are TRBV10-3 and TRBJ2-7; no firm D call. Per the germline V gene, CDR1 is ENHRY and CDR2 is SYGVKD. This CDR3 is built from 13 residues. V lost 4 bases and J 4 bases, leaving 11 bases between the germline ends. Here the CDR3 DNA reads TGTGCCATCAGTGTGCTGGGCGGATACGAGCAGTACTTC. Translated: CAISVLGGYEQYF.

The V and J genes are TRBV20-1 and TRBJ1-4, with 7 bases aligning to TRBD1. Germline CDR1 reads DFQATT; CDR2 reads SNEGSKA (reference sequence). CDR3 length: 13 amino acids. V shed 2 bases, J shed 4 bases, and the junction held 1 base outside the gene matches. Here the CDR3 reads CSARRDSNEKLFF. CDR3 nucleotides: TGCAGTGCTAGAAGGGACAGTAATGAAAAACTGTTTTTT.

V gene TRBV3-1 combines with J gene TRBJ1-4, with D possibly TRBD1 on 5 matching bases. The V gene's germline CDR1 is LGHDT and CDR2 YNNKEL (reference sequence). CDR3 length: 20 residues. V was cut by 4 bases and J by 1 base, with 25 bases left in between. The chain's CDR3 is CASSRRPTGTSRGTNEKLFF. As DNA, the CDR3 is TGTGCCAGCAGCCGAAGGCCCACAGGAACAAGCCGTGGAACTAATGAAAAACTGTTTTTT. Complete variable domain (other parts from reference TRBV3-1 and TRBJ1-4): DTAVSQTPKYLVTQMGNDKSIKCEQNLGHDTMYWYKQDSKKFLKIMFSYNNKELIINETVPNRFSPKSPDKAHLNLHINSLELGDSAVYFCASSRRPTGTSRGTNEKLFFGSGTQLSVL.

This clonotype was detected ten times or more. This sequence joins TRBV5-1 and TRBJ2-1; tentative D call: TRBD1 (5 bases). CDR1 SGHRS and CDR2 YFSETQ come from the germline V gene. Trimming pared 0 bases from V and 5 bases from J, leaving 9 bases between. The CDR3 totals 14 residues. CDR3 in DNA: TGCGCCAGCAGCTTGGCCACACAGGACAATGAGCAGTTCTTC. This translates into CASSLATQDNEQFF.

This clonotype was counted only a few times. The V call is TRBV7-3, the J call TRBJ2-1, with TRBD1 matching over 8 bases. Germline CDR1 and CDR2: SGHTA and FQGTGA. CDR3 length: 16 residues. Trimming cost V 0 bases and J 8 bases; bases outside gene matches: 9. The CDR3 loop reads CASSLTLRPGGDEQFF. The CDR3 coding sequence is TGTGCCAGCAGCTTAACGCTGCGCCCAGGGGGCGATGAGCAGTTCTTC. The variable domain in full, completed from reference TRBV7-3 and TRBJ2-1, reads GAGVSQTPSNKVTEKGKYVELRCDPISGHTALYWYRQSLGQGPEFLIYFQGTGAADDSGLPNDRFFAVRPEGSVSTLKIQRTERGDSAVYLCASSLTLRPGGDEQFFGPGTRLTVL.

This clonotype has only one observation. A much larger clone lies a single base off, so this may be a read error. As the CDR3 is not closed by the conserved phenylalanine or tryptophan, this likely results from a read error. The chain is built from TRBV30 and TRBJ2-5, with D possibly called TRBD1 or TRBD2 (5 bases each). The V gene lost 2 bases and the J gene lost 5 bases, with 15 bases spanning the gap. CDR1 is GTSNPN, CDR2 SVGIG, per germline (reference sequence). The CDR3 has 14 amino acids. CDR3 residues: CAWSMWGPSETQYS. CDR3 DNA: TGTGCCTGGAGTATGTGGGGACCCTCGGAGACCCAGTACTCC.

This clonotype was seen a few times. Here the CDR3 reads CASIRLQGAGGYTF. The CDR3 DNA follows: TGTGCCAGCATACGACTCCAGGGGGCCGGTGGCTACACCTTC. The J gene is TRBJ1-2, the V gene TRBV7-8; 8 bases are shared with TRBD1. Germline assignment: CDR1 SGHVS and CDR2 FQNEAQ. The CDR3 has 14 residues. V gave up 7 bases and J gave up 7 bases; unmatched junction bases: 11.

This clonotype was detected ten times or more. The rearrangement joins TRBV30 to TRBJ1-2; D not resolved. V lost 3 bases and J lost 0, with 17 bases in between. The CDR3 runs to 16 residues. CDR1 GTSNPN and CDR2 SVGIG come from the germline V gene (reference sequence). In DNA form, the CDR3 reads TGTGCCTGGAGAAATCCGCGGAGGACCTCTAACTATGGCTACACCTTC. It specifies CAWRNPRRTSNYGYTF.

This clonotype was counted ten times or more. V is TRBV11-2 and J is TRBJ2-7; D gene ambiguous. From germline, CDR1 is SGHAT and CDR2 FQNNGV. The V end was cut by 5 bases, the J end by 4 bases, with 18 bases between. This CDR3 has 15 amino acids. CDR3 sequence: CASSQDPGVGYEQYF. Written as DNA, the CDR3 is TGTGCCAGCAGCCAGGACCCTGGGGTTGGTTACGAGCAGTACTTC. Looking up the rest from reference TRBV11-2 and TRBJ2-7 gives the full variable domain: EAGVAQSPRYKIIEKRQSVAFWCNPISGHATLYWYQQILGQGPKLLIQFQNNGVVDDSQLPKDRFSAERLKGVDSTLKIQPAKLEDSAVYLCASSQDPGVGYEQYFGPGTRLTVT.

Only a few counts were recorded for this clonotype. CDR3 loop: CSARAGAIGELFF. The CDR3 coding sequence is TGCAGTGCTAGAGCGGGAGCAATCGGGGAGCTGTTTTTT. The chain couples TRBV20-1 to TRBJ2-2; tentative D call: TRBD2 (6 bases). Germline V gives CDR1 DFQATT, CDR2 SNEGSKA (reference sequence). This CDR3 comprises 13 residues. The V end was cut by 1 base, the J end by 7 bases, with 10 bases between.

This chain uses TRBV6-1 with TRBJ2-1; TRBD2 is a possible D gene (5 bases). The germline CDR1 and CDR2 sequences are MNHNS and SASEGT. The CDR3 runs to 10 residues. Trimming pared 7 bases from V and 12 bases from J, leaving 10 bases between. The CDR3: CASTGRGQFF. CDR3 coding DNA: TGTGCCAGCACGGGCCGGGGGCAGTTCTTC.

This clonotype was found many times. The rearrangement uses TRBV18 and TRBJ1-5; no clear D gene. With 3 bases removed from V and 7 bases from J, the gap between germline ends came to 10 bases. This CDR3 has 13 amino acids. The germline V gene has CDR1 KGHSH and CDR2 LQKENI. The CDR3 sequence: CASSPEKGQPQHF. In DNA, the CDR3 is TGTGCCAGCTCACCGGAAAAGGGCCAGCCCCAGCATTTT.